This TCR beta chain was retrieved from a study of T cell responses to AZD1222 COVID-19 vaccine. Study results and caveats: Sampled repertoires all dated from after the peak T cell response. Clonal diversity may have been underestimated, and the donors were mostly white British, with more females than males.

As concerns this clone: The target antigen is unknown.

TCRdb's copy holds only in-frame clones and misses some; the assay was immunoSEQ multiplex PCR. The sample includes approximately 120,000 clones, around nine tenths of them seen just once. This specimen was peripheral blood, taken on day 0 of AZD1222 vaccination. The sequence derives from an adult in good health.

The CDR3 DNA reads as TGTGCCTGGAGTCAACAGGGGTCAGATACGCAGTATTTT. This translates into CAWSQQGSDTQYF. The chain carries TRBV30 and TRBJ2-3, with 7 bases lining up with TRBD1. Germline lookup yields CDR1 GTSNPN and CDR2 SVGIG (reference sequence). The CDR3 contains 13 residues. V dropped 2 bases and J dropped 4; count of bases not matched to a gene: 3.